Sequencing of this T cell receptor (beta chain) was carried out in a study of response to subunit inactivated influenza vaccine. The study's findings and limits: Authors suggested seasonal influenza vaccinations each recruit few new T cells.

Each CDR3 protein gets one entry after TCRdb re-called the RT-PCR reads with MiXCR. This sample has 490,000 or so distinct CDR3 sequences, with 7.6% found just once. Germline V gene lookup returns CDR1 MNHNS and CDR2 SASEGT. This CDR3 is built from 16 residues. The trim removed 6 bases at V and 0 bases at J, leaving 5 bases unmatched. The table lists this clonotype with a few counts. The antigen is not known. The TCR comes from a man in his fifties or sixties who received an inactivated influenza vaccine. Sequenced material: PBMCs from blood, taken less than 25 months after vaccination. This chain uses TRBV6-1 with TRBJ2-1; 10 bases align to TRBD2. The CDR3 nucleotides read TGTGCCAGCAGGGGTAGCGGGAGGCCCTCCTACAATGAGCAGTTCTTC. It codes for CASRGSGRPSYNEQFF.